This T cell receptor (beta chain) appears in the sequencing data of a study of blood T cell repertoires in COVID-19. About the research overall: T cells, B-cell-depleted T cells, or PBMCs provided the cDNA or gDNA that served as material.

This clone was counted once. Per the original methods: Reference gene primer amplification gave nucleated cell count estimates. Generated by immunoSEQ multiplex PCR, the TCRdb table keeps only in-frame clones and is missing some. V, J and clone size are those of that table, while D and trimming were read from the DNA. The data show 300,000 to 350,000 clones, nearly 90% seen once. Germline V gene sequence: CDR1 LNHNV, CDR2 YYDKDF (reference sequence). This CDR3 has 15 amino acids. V was pared by 0 bases and J by 7 bases, with 13 bases between. Across under 25 US areas, participants ranged in age from about 18 to 90 years. Participants' own reports of clinical history determined their cohort assignment.

This clonotype originated in a woman between 18 and 29 years old with acute COVID-19. The chain has TRBV15 and TRBJ1-5; no reliable D call. The specimen sequenced was PBMCs or T cells enriched from blood (not recorded which). Here the CDR3 reads CATSRESGRQQPQHF. DNA of the CDR3: TGTGCCACCAGCAGAGAGAGCGGGCGTCAGCAGCCCCAGCATTTT.